This TCR beta chain was sequenced during a study of T-cell reconstitution after alpha-beta-depleted transplantation in children. Unique molecular identifiers were incorporated into the prepared TCRbeta library. TCRdb redid the calling of the PCR reads with MiXCR, one entry per CDR3 protein. The sample records over 150,000 distinct CDR3 sequences, approximately 14% being singletons. Material: PBMCs from the stem cell graft donor, obtained from the stem cell graft. The sequence derives from a human donor who donated a stem cell graft to a child with acute lymphoblastic leukemia.

The CDR3 coding sequence is TGCAGTGCCAAACAGGGGTACACTGAAGCTTTCTTT. Translated, it gives CSAKQGYTEAFF. V gene TRBV20-1 combines with J gene TRBJ1-1; 7 nucleotides align to TRBD1. Per the germline V gene, CDR1 is DFQATT and CDR2 is SNEGSKA (reference sequence). The ends lost 6 bases at V and 3 bases at J; junction bases unmatched: 4. The CDR3 sequence is 12 residues long.